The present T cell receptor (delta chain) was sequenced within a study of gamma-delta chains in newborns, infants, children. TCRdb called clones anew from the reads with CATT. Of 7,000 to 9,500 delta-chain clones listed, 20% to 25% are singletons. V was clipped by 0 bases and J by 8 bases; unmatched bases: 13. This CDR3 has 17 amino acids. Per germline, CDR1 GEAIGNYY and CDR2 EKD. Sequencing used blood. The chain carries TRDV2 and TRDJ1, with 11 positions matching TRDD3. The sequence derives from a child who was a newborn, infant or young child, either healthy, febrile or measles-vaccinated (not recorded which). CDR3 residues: CACDTVVQLGDKPKLIF. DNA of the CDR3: TGTGCCTGTGACACCGTCGTCCAACTGGGGGATAAGCCCAAACTCATCTTT.